The 5 T cell receptor beta chains below come from one sample, sequenced in a study of T cells in tuberculosis (dated by TCRdb to the late 2010s). The library was generated by the immunoSEQ multiplex PCR assay. Imported from immuneACCESS, the table was reduced by TCRdb to in-frame sequences with V and J called. These copies leave out some clones; in studies compared against another copy, an unresolved V gene accounts for under half, and the cause of the remainder is not known. This sample holds around 26,000 clones; nearly 97% were observed only once. The ten largest clones add up to less than 10% of the sample. Sequencing used PBMCs. These receptors all stem from a donor aged 10-30 years with latent tuberculosis or without tuberculosis infection.

J is TRBJ1-1 and V is TRBV7-2, with 8 bases identical to TRBD1. The ends lost 4 bases at V and 0 bases at J; junction bases unmatched: 4. Germline V gene lookup returns CDR1 SGHTA and CDR2 FQGNSA. The CDR3 extends over 15 amino acids. The CDR3 nucleotides read TGTGCCAGCAGCTCCGACAGGGGAGTGAACACTGAAGCTTTCTTT. Protein: CASSSDRGVNTEAFF.

The V and J genes are TRBV7-3 and TRBJ1-2, with 8 bases fitting TRBD1. The CDR3 has 14 residues. After removal of 5 bases from V and 8 bases from J, the junction contained 10 bases not matched to a gene. In germline, CDR1 is SGHTA, CDR2 FQGTGA. The CDR3 region is CASSQWQGAGGYTF. In nucleotides, the CDR3 is TGTGCCAGCAGCCAGTGGCAGGGGGCAGGAGGCTACACCTTC.

V usage is TRBV7-9 and J usage is TRBJ2-5, with 7 bases lining up with TRBD1. The V segment lost 4 bases and the J segment 2 bases; nucleotides outside the gene matches: 10. The CDR3 runs to 16 residues. The germline CDR1 and CDR2 sequences are SEHNR and FQNEAQ (reference sequence). In DNA, the CDR3 is TGTGCCAGCAGCTCTTCCGGGTCGGGACAGCAAGAGACCCAGTACTTC. Translated, it gives CASSSSGSGQQETQYF.

The V and J genes are TRBV6-4 and TRBJ2-3, with TRBD2 matching over 8 bases. Germline V CDR1 and CDR2: MRHNA, SNTAGT. The CDR3 contains 16 residues. Trimming took 2 bases from V and 1 from J; bases not matched to a gene: 5. This CDR3 is CASSDQSGGGTDTQYF. The CDR3 nucleotides read TGTGCCAGCAGTGACCAGAGCGGGGGAGGCACAGATACGCAGTATTTT.

The chain links TRBV18 to TRBJ1-1; D is unclear. V lost 8 bases, J lost 4 bases, and 14 bases lay in between. Germline V gene sequence: CDR1 KGHSH, CDR2 LQKENI. The CDR3 has 13 residues. The CDR3 loop is CASLQTAGTEAFF. The CDR3 region has the DNA TGTGCCAGCCTCCAGACCGCAGGCACTGAAGCTTTCTTT. Full variable domain (outside the CDR3, taken from reference TRBV18 and TRBJ1-1): NAGVMQNPRHLVRRRGQEARLRCSPMKGHSHVYWYRQLPEEGLKFMVYLQKENIIDESGMPKERFSAEFPKEGPSILRIQQVVRGDSAAYFCASLQTAGTEAFFGQGTRLTVV.